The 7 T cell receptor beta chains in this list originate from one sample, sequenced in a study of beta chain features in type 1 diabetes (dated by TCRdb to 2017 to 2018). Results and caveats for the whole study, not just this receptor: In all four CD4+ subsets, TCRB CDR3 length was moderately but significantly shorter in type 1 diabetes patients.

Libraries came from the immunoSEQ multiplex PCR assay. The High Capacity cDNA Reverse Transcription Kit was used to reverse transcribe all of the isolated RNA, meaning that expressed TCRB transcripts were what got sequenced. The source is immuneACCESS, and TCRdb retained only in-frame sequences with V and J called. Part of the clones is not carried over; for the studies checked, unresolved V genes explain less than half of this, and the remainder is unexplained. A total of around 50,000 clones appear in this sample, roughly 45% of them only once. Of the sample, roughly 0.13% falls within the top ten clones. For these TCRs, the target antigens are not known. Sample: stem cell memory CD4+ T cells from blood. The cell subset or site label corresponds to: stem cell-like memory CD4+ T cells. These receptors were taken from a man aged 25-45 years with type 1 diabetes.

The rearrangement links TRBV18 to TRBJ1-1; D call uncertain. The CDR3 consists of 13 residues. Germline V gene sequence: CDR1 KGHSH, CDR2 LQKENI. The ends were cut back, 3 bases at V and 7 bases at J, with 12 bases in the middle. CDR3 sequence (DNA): TGTGCCAGCTCACCGAGGGAGGGTGGTGAAGCTTTCTTT. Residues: CASSPREGGEAFF.

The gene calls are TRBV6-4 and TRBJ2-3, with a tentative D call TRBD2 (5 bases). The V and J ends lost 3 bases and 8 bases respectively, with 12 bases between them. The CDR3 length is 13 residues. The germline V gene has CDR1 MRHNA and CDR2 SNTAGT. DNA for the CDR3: TGTGCCAGCAGTGAGCGGGCCCTCCGTACGCAGTATTTT. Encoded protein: CASSERALRTQYF.

For the CDR3, the DNA is TGTGCCAGCAGCTTGGCCGGGCGGGACACTGAAGCTTTCTTT. It encodes CASSLAGRDTEAFF. V and J are TRBV5-4 and TRBJ1-1; D not certain. V lost 0 bases to trimming and J lost 3 bases, with 9 bases between them. The CDR3 loop spans 14 amino acids. Germline V gene data show CDR1 as SGHNT and CDR2 as YYREEE (reference sequence). Based on the CDR3 plus reference TRBV5-4 and TRBJ1-1, the full variable domain is ETGVTQSPTHLIKTRGQQVTLRCSSQSGHNTVSWYQQALGQGPQFIFQYYREEENGRGNFPPRFSGLQFPNYSSELNVNALELDDSALYLCASSLAGRDTEAFFGQGTRLTVV.

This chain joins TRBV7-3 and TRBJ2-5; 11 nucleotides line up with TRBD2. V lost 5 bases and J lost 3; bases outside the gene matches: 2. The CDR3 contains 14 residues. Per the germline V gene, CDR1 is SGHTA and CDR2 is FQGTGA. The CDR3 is CASSLSGREETQYF. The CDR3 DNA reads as TGTGCCAGCAGCCTTAGCGGGAGGGAAGAGACCCAGTACTTC.

DNA of the CDR3: TGCGCCAGCAGCCTGAAGGGACAGGGTGGTGCTTTCTTT. This translates into CASSLKGQGGAFF. V usage is TRBV5-1 and J usage is TRBJ1-1, with 9 bases lining up with TRBD1. The CDR3 has 13 amino acids. The germline V gene encodes CDR1 SGHRS and CDR2 YFSETQ. Losses at the gene ends were 4 bases for V and 11 bases for J; bases not matched to a gene: 9.

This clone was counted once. CDR3 region: CASSLGRNNEQFF. As DNA, the CDR3 is TGTGCCAGCAGCTTAGGCAGAAACAATGAGCAGTTCTTC. The chain has TRBV7-3 and TRBJ2-1; D remains ambiguous. This CDR3 comprises 13 residues. CDR1 is SGHTA, CDR2 FQGTGA, per germline. V was clipped by 2 bases and J by 5 bases, with 7 bases between them. Variable domain in full (rest from reference TRBV7-3 and TRBJ2-1): GAGVSQTPSNKVTEKGKYVELRCDPISGHTALYWYRQSLGQGPEFLIYFQGTGAADDSGLPNDRFFAVRPEGSVSTLKIQRTERGDSAVYLCASSLGRNNEQFFGPGTRLTVL.

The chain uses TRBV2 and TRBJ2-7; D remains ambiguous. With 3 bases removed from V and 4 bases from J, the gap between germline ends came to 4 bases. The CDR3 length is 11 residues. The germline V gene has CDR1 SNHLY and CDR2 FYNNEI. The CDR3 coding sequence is TGTGCCAGCAGTGACAGGTACGAGCAGTACTTC. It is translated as CASSDRYEQYF.